This TCR beta chain was sequenced in a study of CD8 T cells in ankylosing spondylitis. TCRdb re-derived calls from the 5' RACE reads in MiXCR, one entry per CDR3 protein. The table includes around 35,000 distinct CDR3 sequences, roughly 9.6% detected once. The sequenced sample was synovial fluid, either unsorted or a sorted T cell fraction (not recorded which). The sequence came from a male donor with ankylosing spondylitis.

The CDR3 DNA is TGCAGTGCTAGAGGTGGTATGGCGGAGAGGGTAGATACGCAGTATTTT. Translation gives CSARGGMAERVDTQYF. The chain employs TRBV20-1 and TRBJ2-3, with D perhaps TRBD2 (5 bases). From germline, CDR1 is DFQATT and CDR2 SNEGSKA (reference sequence). V dropped 1 base and J dropped 5 bases, with 19 bases sitting between them. This CDR3 region has 16 residues.